Here is one T cell receptor beta chain with its context. Its target is not known. This sample was included in a study of OX40 agonist ivuxolimab in advanced cancers. Notes on the study in general: CD4+ and CD8+ T cells in blood underwent clonal expansion by week 6 at 0.1 to 3.0 mg/kg.

Repertoires were generated with immunoSEQ multiplex PCR, while TCRdb's copy carries only in-frame clones and drops some. The sample consists of 67,000 or so clones, 88% of them appearing once. Unmatched junction bases numbered 2, after V lost 9 bases and J lost 5 bases. The CDR3 contains 12 residues. The germline V gene encodes CDR1 SNHLY and CDR2 FYNNEI. The V and J genes are TRBV2 and TRBJ2-7; TRBD2 agrees at 12 bases. The source of this sequence is an adult with an advanced solid tumor such as melanoma, head and neck, liver or kidney cancer. Here the sequenced sample was CD4+ or CD8+ T cells sorted from blood, taken in a trial of the OX40 agonist ivuxolimab. In nucleotides, the CDR3 is TGTGCCAGAGGACTAGCGGGAAACGAGCAGTACTTC. It translates to CARGLAGNEQYF.